This passage covers 5 T cell receptor beta chains from one sample sequenced in a study of spatial heterogeneity in lung cancer. The study, taken as a whole, reports: Higher tumor mutation counts went along with higher counts of expanded intratumoral alpha and beta TCRs.

These receptors have no known antigen. The time point denotes: sample taken at primary tumor resection. TCRdb re-derived calls from the 5' RACE reads in MiXCR, one entry per CDR3 protein. The data show some 25,000 distinct CDR3 sequences, with 7.1% seen just once and around 26% held by the top ten. Sequenced here: lung tumor tissue, sampled at surgery. The receptors shown here come from a male donor with early-stage non-small cell lung cancer.

J is TRBJ1-1 and V is TRBV30; perhaps TRBD1 as D (6 bases). CDR1 GTSNPN and CDR2 SVGIG come from the germline V gene (reference sequence). The V gene lost 3 bases and the J gene lost 2 bases, with 22 bases spanning the gap. CDR3 length: 17 residues. This CDR3 is CAWRRPPYWTENTEAFF. The DNA for the CDR3 is TGTGCCTGGAGGAGACCCCCCTATTGGACAGAAAACACTGAAGCTTTCTTT.

This clonotype appeared many times. The genes are TRBV3-1 and TRBJ1-2; TRBD1 agrees at 7 bases. The CDR3 is made up of 19 amino acids. J lost 8 bases, V lost 2 bases, and 23 bases had no gene match. The germline V gene has CDR1 LGHDT and CDR2 YNNKEL (reference sequence). CDR3 DNA sequence: TGTGCCAGCAGCCAAAGCCAGGACAGGATAGCCCAGGGGCAAGGGGGCTACACCTTC. Encoded protein: CASSQSQDRIAQGQGGYTF.

This clonotype qualifies as medium-sized. The V call is TRBV6-6, the J call TRBJ1-1; D unclear. CDR3 length equals 11 residues. Germline V gene data show CDR1 as MNHNY and CDR2 as SVGAGI (reference sequence). The germline V and J ends were trimmed by 7 bases and 2 bases, with 5 bases remaining between them. CDR3 in DNA: TGTGCCAGCAATGCTAACACTGAAGCTTTCTTT. As protein: CASNANTEAFF.

The chain uses TRBV7-2 and TRBJ2-7; 7 bases are shared with TRBD1. The V gene's germline CDR1 is SGHTA and CDR2 FQGNSA. The CDR3 has 14 amino acids. V was clipped by 3 bases and J by 2 bases; unmatched bases: 4. CDR3 sequence (DNA): TGTGCCAGCAGCTTGGACAGGCTTACCTACGAGCAGTACTTC. Translation gives CASSLDRLTYEQYF.

The table lists this clonotype with many counts. The V call is TRBV2, the J call TRBJ2-7; D ambiguous. The CDR3 totals 10 residues. Germline CDR1 is SNHLY and CDR2 is FYNNEI. Trimming stripped 8 bases from V and 7 bases from J, with 9 bases between. CDR3 protein: CASGAWEQYF. The DNA for the CDR3 is TGTGCCAGCGGAGCCTGGGAGCAGTACTTC.